This T cell receptor beta chain was captured in a study of radiation and T cells in renal cell carcinoma. The time point denotes: blood 2 weeks post-SBRT. Treatment described: 15 Gy SBRT to primary tumor, nephrectomy 4 weeks later. TCRdb keeps only in-frame clones here, not all; method: immunoSEQ multiplex PCR. The sample has roughly 120,000 clones, approximately 75% seen once. This receptor was taken from a woman aged 60-70 years with renal cell carcinoma. Sequencing was performed on blood, taken from a patient whose treatment included radiotherapy and nephrectomy.

CDR3 loop: CASQAGGLAGETGELFF. DNA of the CDR3: TGTGCCTCTCAAGCCGGTGGGCTAGCGGGAGAGACCGGGGAGCTGTTTTTT. The rearrangement links TRBV28 to TRBJ2-2; 10 bases fit TRBD2. The CDR3 length is 17 residues. Trimming took 11 bases from V and 5 from J; bases not matched to a gene: 17. Germline CDR1 is MDHEN and CDR2 is SYDVKM.